Sequencing of this T cell receptor beta chain was carried out in a study of T cell responses to AZD1222 COVID-19 vaccine. General observations from the study: Mapped onto spike, vaccine-associated CD4 TCRs spanned it and were dominant at 160-218 and 743-854. Close to half of all spike-specific TCRs reportedly target regions of the variants that are unmutated. Donors skewed white British and female; clonal diversity was possibly underestimated.

Worth noting for this clone: Its specificity is unknown.

The repertoire was sequenced with immunoSEQ multiplex PCR; TCRdb's copy has only in-frame clones and lacks some. The repertoire holds roughly 150,000 clones, with roughly 92% as singletons. With 3 bases removed from V and 0 bases from J, the gap between germline ends came to 14 bases. Germline V gene data show CDR1 as KGHSH and CDR2 as LQKENI. This CDR3 is built from 16 residues. The chain combines TRBV18 with TRBJ1-2; D possibly corresponds to TRBD1 (5 bases). The starting material was peripheral blood, obtained on day 0 of AZD1222 vaccination. The TCR sequence derives from an adult in good health. The CDR3 coding sequence is TGTGCCAGCTCACCCACCTTGGACAAGGCTAACTATGGCTACACCTTC. It is translated as CASSPTLDKANYGYTF.